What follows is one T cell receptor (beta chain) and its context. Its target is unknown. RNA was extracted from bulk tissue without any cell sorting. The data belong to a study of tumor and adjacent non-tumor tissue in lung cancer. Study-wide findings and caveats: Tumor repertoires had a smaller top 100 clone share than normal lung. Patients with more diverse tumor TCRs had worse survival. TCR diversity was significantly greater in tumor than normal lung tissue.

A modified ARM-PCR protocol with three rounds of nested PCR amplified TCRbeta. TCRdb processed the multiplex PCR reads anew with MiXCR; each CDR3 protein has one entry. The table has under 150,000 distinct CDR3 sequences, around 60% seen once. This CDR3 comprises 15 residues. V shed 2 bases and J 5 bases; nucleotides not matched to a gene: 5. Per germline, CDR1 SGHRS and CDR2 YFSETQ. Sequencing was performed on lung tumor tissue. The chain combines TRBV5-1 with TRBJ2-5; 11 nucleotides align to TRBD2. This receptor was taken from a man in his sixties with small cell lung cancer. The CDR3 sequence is CASSFTSGSGETQYF. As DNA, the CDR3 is TGCGCCAGCAGCTTTACTAGCGGGAGCGGGGAGACCCAGTACTTC.